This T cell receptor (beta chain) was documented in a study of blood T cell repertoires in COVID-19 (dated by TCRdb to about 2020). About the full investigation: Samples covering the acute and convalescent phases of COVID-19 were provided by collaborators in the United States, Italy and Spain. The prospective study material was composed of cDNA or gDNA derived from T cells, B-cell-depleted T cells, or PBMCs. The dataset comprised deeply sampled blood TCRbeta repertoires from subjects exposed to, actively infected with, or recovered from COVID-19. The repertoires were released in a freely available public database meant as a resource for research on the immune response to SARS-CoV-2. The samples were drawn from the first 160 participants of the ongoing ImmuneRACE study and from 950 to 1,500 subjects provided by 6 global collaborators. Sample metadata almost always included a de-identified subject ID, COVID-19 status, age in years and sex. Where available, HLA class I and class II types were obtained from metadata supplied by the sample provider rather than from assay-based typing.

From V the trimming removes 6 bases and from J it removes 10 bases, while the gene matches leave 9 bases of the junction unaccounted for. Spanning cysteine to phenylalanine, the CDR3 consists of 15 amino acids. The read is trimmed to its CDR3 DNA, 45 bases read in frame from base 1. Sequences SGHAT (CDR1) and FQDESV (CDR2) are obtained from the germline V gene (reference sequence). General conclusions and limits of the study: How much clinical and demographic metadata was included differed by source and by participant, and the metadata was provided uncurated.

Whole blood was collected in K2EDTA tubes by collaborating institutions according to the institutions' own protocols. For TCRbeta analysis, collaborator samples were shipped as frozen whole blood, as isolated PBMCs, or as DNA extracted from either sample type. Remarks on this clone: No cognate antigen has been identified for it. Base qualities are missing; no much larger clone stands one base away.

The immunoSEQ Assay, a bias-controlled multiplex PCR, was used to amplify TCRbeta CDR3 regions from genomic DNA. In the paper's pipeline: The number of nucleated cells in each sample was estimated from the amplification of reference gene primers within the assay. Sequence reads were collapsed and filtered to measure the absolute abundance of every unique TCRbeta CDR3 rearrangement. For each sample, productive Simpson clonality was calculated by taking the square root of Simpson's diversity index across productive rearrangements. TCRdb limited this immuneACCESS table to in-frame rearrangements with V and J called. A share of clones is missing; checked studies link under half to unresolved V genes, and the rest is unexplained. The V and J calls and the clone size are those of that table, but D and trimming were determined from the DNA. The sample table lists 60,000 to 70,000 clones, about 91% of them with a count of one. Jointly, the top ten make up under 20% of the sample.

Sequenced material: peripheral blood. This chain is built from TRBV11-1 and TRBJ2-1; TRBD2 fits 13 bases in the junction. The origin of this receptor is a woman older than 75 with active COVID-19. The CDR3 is CASSLRTSGGGEQFF. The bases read TGTGCCAGCAGTCTAAGGACTAGCGGGGGTGGGGAGCAGTTCTTC. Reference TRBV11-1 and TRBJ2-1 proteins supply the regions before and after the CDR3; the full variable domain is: EAEVAQSPRYKITEKSQAVAFWCDPISGHATLYWYRQILGQGPELLVQFQDESVVDDSQLPKDRFSAERLKGVDSTLKIQPAELGDSAMYLCASSLRTSGGGEQFFGPGTRLTVL.